This TCR beta chain was found in a study of blood T cell repertoires in COVID-19. Study-level information: In each case, the material was cDNA or gDNA derived from T cells, B-cell-depleted T cells, or PBMCs.

Original analysis: Researchers report that nucleated cell counts were estimated from reference gene primer amplification. Produced via immunoSEQ multiplex PCR; TCRdb's table is partial and in-frame only. The DNA was the basis for D and trimming; V, J and clone size are from that table. The profile shows 200,000 or so clones, about 87% of them singletons. CDR3 length: 16 amino acids. With V trimmed by 3 bases and J by 3 bases, 7 bases remained unmatched. Looked up from germline, CDR1 is KGHSH and CDR2 is LQKENI. V gene TRBV18 combines with J gene TRBJ2-3, with 9 nucleotides matching TRBD1. The receptor was derived from a man between 70 and 80 years old with acute or convalescent COVID-19. The sample consisted of peripheral blood. CDR3 DNA sequence: TGTGCCAGCTCACCCCCTACAGGGGGCAGGACAGATACGCAGTATTTT. It encodes CASSPPTGGRTDTQYF.